This note documents a single T cell receptor (beta chain) sequence. Its matching antigen is unknown. The entry originates in a study of a mutant IDH1 vaccine in newly diagnosed glioma. On the study more broadly: Vaccination started 4-6 weeks after radiotherapy alone, or with temozolomide cycles. Every participant had undergone radiotherapy, temozolomide, or both before, and most underwent both. Whole-study findings and limits: Vaccine-induced immune responses occurred in over 80% of patients. With respect to changes in top peripheral T cell clonotypes, pseudoprogression seemed unrelated.

This CDR3 region has 15 residues. Germline values: CDR1 SNHLY, CDR2 FYNNEI. The germline V and J ends were trimmed by 2 bases and 0 bases, with 11 bases remaining between them. Using immunoSEQ multiplex PCR, the repertoire was profiled, and TCRdb retains in-frame clones only, with some absent. Found here are tens of thousands of clones, nearly 85% of them singletons; the top ten hold approximately 12%. The time point is: week 23, last vaccination. In the vaccine, a single dose held 300 ug of the mutant IDH1 20-mer peptide, along with topical imiquimod. Sequenced here: PBMCs, sampled from a glioma patient whose treatment included an IDH1 peptide vaccine. This rearrangement joins TRBV2 to TRBJ2-7; no clear D gene. This sequence originates from a man between 18 and 29 years old with glioma. Here the CDR3 reads CASSEPNLNSYEQYF. The CDR3, as DNA: TGTGCCAGCAGTGAACCAAATCTAAACTCCTACGAGCAGTACTTC.